What follows are 9 T cell receptor beta chains derived from one specimen sequenced in a study of blood T cell repertoires in COVID-19. Produced via immunoSEQ multiplex PCR; TCRdb's table is partial and in-frame only. This table holds some 670,000 clones, around 89% found once. Sequenced material: peripheral blood. Source of these receptors: a woman under 30 with acute or convalescent COVID-19.

The chain is built from TRBV6-4 and TRBJ1-5; D gene unclear. Trimming removed 2 bases at V and 0 bases at J, with 11 bases between. CDR3 length: 16 amino acids. Germline V gives CDR1 MRHNA, CDR2 SNTAGT. The CDR3 spells CASSDLTDYSNQPQHF. As DNA, the CDR3 is TGTGCCAGCAGTGACCTAACCGATTATAGCAATCAGCCCCAGCATTTT.

V is TRBV19 and J is TRBJ2-2; TRBD1 agrees at 12 bases. The CDR3 runs to 18 residues. Germline CDR1 LNHDA, CDR2 SQIVND (reference sequence). After removal of 5 bases from V and 3 bases from J, the junction contained 10 bases not matched to a gene. The CDR3 region is CASSPLGTGGADTGELFF. In nucleotides, the CDR3 is TGTGCCAGTAGTCCCTTAGGGACAGGGGGCGCCGACACCGGGGAGCTGTTTTTT.

The rearrangement joins TRBV5-8 to TRBJ1-4; TRBD1 agrees at 9 bases. The CDR3 runs to 16 residues. V gave up 4 bases and J gave up 7 bases; unmatched junction bases: 11. Germline CDR1 reads SGHTS; CDR2 reads YDEGEE. CDR3 nucleotides: TGTGCCAGCAGCACTTCCGGACAGGGGCGGGGTGAAAAACTGTTTTTT. Its translation: CASSTSGQGRGEKLFF.

This clone was seen just once. This rearrangement joins TRBV19 to TRBJ2-7, with 8 bases matching TRBD1. This CDR3 is built from 15 residues. Germline-derived CDR1 and CDR2 are LNHDA and SQIVND (reference sequence). With 5 bases clipped from V and 3 bases from J, the junction kept 9 bases outside the gene matches. The CDR3 is CASSSLGQGIYEQYF. CDR3 nucleotide sequence: TGTGCCAGTAGTTCACTAGGACAGGGCATCTACGAGCAGTACTTC.

The chain combines TRBV12-3 or TRBV12-4 with TRBJ2-3; 8 positions match TRBD2. J was trimmed by 6 bases and V by 6 bases; bases with no gene match: 2. The CDR3 spans 12 residues. CDR3 in amino acids: CASSRGGDTQYF. The CDR3 nucleotides are TGTGCCAGCAGCCGCGGGGGGGATACGCAGTATTTT.

The chain couples TRBV7-2 to TRBJ1-1; D possibly corresponds to TRBD1 (5 bases). The CDR3 has 15 residues. Germline CDR1 reads SGHTA; CDR2 reads FQGNSA. V was pared by 2 bases and J by 4 bases, with 14 bases between. This CDR3 is CASSLWAGSGTEAFF. In DNA form, the CDR3 reads TGTGCCAGCAGCTTATGGGCAGGGTCGGGCACTGAAGCTTTCTTT.

The chain is built from TRBV6-5 and TRBJ1-5, with unresolved D. There are 14 residues in the CDR3. V was cut by 6 bases and J by 3 bases, with 12 bases left in between. CDR1 and CDR2 (germline): MNHEY, SVGAGI. The CDR3 nucleotides are TGTGCCAGCAGAAAAGGCCTAGACAATCAGCCCCAGCATTTT. The encoded protein is CASRKGLDNQPQHF.

The chain employs TRBV7-8 and TRBJ1-1, with D tentatively TRBD1 (6 bases). The ends were cut back, 8 bases at V and 4 bases at J, with 11 bases in the middle. Germline V CDR1 and CDR2: SGHVS, FQNEAQ. This CDR3 is 12 amino acids long. The CDR3 coding sequence is TGTGCCAGCCAAAAAGGGGGCACTGAAGCTTTCTTT. This sequence encodes CASQKGGTEAFF.

The V gene is TRBV29-1, the J gene TRBJ1-2; 7 nucleotides agree with TRBD1. V lost 4 bases to trimming and J lost 8 bases; unmatched junction nucleotides: 7. The CDR3 runs to 12 residues. Germline lookup yields CDR1 SQVTM and CDR2 ANQGSEA. The CDR3: CSVANRGGGYTF. Here the CDR3 DNA reads TGCAGCGTTGCGAACAGGGGCGGAGGCTACACCTTC. The full variable domain, rest sourced from reference TRBV29-1 and TRBJ1-2, is SAVISQKPSRDICQRGTSLTIQCQVDSQVTMMFWYRQQPGQSLTLIATANQGSEATYESGFVIDKFPISRPNLTFSTLTVSNMSPEDSSIYLCSVANRGGGYTFGSGTRLTVV.